This TCR beta chain derives from a study of blood T cell repertoires in COVID-19. Before being deemed recovered, Cohort 3 donors had two negative PCRs, clearance, or symptom resolution. The table lists this clone with a few counts. Sequencing was performed with immunoSEQ multiplex PCR; in TCRdb, only in-frame clones are kept and a portion is missing. The data show hundreds of thousands of clones, roughly 87% seen once. Germline V lookup: CDR1 KGHSH, CDR2 LQKENI. V gave up 5 bases and J gave up 12 bases; unmatched junction bases: 14. This CDR3 has 16 amino acids. The clonotype was recovered from a woman under 40 who had recovered from COVID-19. V and J are TRBV18 and TRBJ1-6; 9 nucleotides agree with TRBD1. The source material was PBMCs or T cells enriched from blood (not recorded which). This chain's CDR3 is CASSYRGQGGVEPLHF. In DNA, the CDR3 is TGTGCCAGCTCATACAGGGGACAGGGCGGGGTCGAACCCCTCCACTTT.